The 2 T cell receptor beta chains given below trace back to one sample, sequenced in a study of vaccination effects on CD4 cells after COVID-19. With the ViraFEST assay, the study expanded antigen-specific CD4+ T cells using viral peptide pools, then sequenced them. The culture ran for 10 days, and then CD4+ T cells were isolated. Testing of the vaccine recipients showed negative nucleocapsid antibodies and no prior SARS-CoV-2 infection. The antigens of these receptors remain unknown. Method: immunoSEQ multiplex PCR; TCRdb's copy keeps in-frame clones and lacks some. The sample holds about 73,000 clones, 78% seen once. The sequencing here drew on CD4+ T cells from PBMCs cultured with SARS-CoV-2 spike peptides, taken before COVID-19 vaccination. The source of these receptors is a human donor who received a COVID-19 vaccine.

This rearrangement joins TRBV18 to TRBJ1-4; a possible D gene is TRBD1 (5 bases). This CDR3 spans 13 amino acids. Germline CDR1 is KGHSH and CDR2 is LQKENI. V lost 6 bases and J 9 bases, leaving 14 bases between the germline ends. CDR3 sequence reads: CASSDSGTKKLFF. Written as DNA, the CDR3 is TGTGCCAGCTCCGACTCCGGGACTAAAAAACTGTTTTTT. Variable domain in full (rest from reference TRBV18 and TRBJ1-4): NAGVMQNPRHLVRRRGQEARLRCSPMKGHSHVYWYRQLPEEGLKFMVYLQKENIIDESGMPKERFSAEFPKEGPSILRIQQVVRGDSAAYFCASSDSGTKKLFFGSGTQLSVL.

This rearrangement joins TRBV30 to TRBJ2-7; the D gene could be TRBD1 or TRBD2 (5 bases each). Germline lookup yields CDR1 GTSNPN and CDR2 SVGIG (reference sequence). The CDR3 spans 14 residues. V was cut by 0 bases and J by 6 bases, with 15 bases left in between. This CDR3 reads CAWSVYHGGGEQYV. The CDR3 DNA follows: TGTGCCTGGAGTGTATACCATGGGGGTGGCGAGCAGTACGTC.